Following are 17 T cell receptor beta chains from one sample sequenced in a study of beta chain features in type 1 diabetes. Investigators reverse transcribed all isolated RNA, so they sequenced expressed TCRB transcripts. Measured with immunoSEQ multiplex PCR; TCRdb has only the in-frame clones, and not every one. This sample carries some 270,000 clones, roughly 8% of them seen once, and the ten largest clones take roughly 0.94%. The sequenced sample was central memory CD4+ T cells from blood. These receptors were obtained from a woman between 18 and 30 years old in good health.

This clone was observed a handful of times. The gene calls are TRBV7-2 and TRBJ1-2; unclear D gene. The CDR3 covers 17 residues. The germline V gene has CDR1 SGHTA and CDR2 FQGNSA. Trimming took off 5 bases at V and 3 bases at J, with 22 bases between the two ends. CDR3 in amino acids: CASSRRPQGRVDYGYTF. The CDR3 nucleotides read TGTGCCAGCAGCCGCAGGCCACAAGGGAGGGTGGACTATGGCTACACCTTC.

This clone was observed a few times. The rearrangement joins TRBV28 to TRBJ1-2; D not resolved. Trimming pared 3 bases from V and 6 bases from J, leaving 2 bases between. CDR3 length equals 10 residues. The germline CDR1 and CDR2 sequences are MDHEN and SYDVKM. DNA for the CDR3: TGTGCCAGCAGTTTCGATGGCTACACCTTC. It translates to CASSFDGYTF.

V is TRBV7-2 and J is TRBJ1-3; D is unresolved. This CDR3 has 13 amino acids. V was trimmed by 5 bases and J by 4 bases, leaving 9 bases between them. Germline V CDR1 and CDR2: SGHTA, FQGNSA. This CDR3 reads CASSPFQGNTIYF. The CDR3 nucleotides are TGTGCCAGCAGCCCATTCCAAGGAAACACCATATATTTT.

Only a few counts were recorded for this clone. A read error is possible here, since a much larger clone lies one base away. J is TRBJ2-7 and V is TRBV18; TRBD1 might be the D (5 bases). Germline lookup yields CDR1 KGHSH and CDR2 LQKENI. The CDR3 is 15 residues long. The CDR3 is CASAPGHTTTYEQYF. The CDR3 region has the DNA TGTGCCAGCGCACCTGGACACACGACAACCTACGAGCAGTACTTC. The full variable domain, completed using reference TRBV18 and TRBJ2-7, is NAGVMQNPRHLVRRRGQEARLRCSPMKGHSHVYWYRQLPEEGLKFMVYLQKENIIDESGMPKERFSAEFPKEGPSILRIQQVVRGDSAAYFCASAPGHTTTYEQYFGPGTRLTVT.

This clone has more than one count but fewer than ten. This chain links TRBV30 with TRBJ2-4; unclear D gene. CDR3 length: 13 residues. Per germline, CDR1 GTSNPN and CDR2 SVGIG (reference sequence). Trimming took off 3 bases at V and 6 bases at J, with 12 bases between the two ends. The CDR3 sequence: CAWRPNRSNIQYF. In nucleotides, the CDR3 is TGTGCCTGGAGACCTAACAGATCAAACATTCAGTACTTC.

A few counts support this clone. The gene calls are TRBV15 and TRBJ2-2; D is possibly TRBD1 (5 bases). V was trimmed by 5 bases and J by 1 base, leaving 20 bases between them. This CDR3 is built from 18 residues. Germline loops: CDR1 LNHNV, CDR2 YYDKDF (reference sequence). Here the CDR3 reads CATSFDRTHVLNTGELFF. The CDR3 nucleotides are TGTGCCACCAGCTTTGACAGAACCCACGTTCTGAACACCGGGGAGCTGTTTTTT.

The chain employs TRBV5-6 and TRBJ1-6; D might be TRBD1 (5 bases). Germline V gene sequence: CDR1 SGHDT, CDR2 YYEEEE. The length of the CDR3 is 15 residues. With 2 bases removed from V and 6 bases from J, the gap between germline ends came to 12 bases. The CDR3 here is CASSFRGMSNSPLHF. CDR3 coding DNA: TGTGCCAGCAGCTTTCGGGGGATGAGTAATTCACCCCTCCACTTT.

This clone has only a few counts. The chain's CDR3 is CASSLSIREREEKLFF. The CDR3 nucleotides read TGTGCCAGCAGTTTATCGATTAGGGAGAGGGAGGAAAAACTGTTTTTT. The J gene is TRBJ1-4, the V gene TRBV27, with D hard to call. Germline lookup yields CDR1 MNHEY and CDR2 SMNVEV (reference sequence). This CDR3 is 16 amino acids long. The V gene lost 0 bases and the J gene lost 8 bases, with 16 bases spanning the gap.

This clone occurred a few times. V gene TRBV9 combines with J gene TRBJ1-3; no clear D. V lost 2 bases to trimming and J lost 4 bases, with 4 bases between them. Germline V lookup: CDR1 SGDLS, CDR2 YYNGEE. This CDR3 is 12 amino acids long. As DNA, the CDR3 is TGTGCCAGCAGCGTCGAGGGAAACACCATATATTTT. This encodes CASSVEGNTIYF.

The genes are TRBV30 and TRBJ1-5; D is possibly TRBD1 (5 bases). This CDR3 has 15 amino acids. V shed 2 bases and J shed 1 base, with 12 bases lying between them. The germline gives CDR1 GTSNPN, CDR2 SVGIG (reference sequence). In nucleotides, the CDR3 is TGTGCCTGGAGTCCCCGGGGGGGGAGCAATCAGCCCCAGCATTTT. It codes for CAWSPRGGSNQPQHF.

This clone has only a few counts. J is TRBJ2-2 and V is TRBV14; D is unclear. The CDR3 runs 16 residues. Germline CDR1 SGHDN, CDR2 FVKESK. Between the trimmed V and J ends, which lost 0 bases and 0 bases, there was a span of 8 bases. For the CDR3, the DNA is TGTGCCAGCAGCCAAGATCGAACGTCGAACACCGGGGAGCTGTTTTTT. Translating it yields CASSQDRTSNTGELFF.

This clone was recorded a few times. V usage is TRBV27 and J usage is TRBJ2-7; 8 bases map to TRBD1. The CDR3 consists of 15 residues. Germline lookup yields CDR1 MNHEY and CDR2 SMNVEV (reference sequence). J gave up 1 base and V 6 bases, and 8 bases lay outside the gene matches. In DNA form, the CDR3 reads TGTGCCAGCAGCCCTCGATGGACAGGGTCCTACGAGCAGTACTTC. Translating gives CASSPRWTGSYEQYF.

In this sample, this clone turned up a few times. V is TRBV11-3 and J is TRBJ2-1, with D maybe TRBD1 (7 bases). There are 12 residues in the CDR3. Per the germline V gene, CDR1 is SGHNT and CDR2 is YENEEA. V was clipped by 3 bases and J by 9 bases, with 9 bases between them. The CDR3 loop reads CASSFQGGEQFF. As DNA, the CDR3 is TGTGCCAGCAGCTTTCAGGGGGGTGAGCAGTTCTTC. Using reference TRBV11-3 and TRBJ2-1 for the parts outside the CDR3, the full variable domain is EAGVVQSPRYKIIEKKQPVAFWCNPISGHNTLYWYLQNLGQGPELLIRYENEEAVDDSQLPKDRFSAERLKGVDSTLKIQPAELGDSAVYLCASSFQGGEQFFGPGTRLTVL.

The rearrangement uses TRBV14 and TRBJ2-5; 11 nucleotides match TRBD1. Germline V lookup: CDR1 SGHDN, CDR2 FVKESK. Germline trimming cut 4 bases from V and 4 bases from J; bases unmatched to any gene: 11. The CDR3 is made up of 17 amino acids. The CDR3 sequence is CASSPKRGTGGGETQYF. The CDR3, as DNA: TGTGCCAGCAGCCCCAAACGCGGGACAGGGGGAGGAGAGACCCAGTACTTC.

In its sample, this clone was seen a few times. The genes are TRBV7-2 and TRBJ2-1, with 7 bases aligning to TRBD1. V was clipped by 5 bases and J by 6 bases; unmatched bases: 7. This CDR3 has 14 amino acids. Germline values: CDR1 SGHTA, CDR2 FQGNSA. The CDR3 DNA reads TGTGCCAGCAGCCTATGGGACAGAACCAATGAGCAGTTCTTC. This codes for CASSLWDRTNEQFF.

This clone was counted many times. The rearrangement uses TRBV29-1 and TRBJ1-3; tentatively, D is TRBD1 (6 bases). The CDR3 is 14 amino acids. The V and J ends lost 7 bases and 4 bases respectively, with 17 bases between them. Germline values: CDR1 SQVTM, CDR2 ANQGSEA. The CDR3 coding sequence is TGCAGCGCTAGTAGACCAGGGGAAGGAAACACCATATATTTT. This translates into CSASRPGEGNTIYF.

CDR3 sequence (DNA): TGTGCCAGCAGCTTACCGGGACAGGGCGTACACTTT. It translates to CASSLPGQGVHF. The J gene is TRBJ1-6, the V gene TRBV7-2; 9 nucleotides match TRBD1. In germline, CDR1 is SGHTA, CDR2 FQGNSA. The CDR3 length is 12 residues. V lost 2 bases, J lost 19 bases, and 6 bases stayed unmatched.